This TCR beta chain comes out of a study of T cell responses to AZD1222 COVID-19 vaccine. Study-level points and caveats: Only 5 or 6 AZD1222 recipients were seropositive at baseline.

In the case of this clone: Its cognate antigen is unknown.

Germline V CDR1 and CDR2: MGHRA, YSYEKL. The CDR3 is made up of 14 amino acids. Unmatched junction bases numbered 7, after V lost 1 base and J lost 13 bases. Sequenced by immunoSEQ multiplex PCR; TCRdb stores in-frame clones only, minus some. The sample lists some 140,000 clones, approximately 90% seen once, with approximately 2.8% in the top ten. This clonotype was sampled from an adult in good health. The chain couples TRBV4-1 to TRBJ2-5; 12 bases agree with TRBD2. Specimen: peripheral blood, collected on day 0 of AZD1222 vaccination. The CDR3 nucleotides are TGCGCCAGCAGCCAAGTGGCTAGCGGGGGGGCGGTGTACTTC. Translation gives CASSQVASGGAVYF.